The 13 T cell receptor beta chains in this list originate from one sample, sequenced in a study of CD8+CD57+ T cells in acquired aplastic anemia. Profiling of TCR beta VDJ combinations and CDR3 sequences used genomic DNA as template. MiXCR, run by TCRdb on the reads, gives a single entry per CDR3 protein. This sample has hundreds of thousands of distinct CDR3 sequences, with 82% found just once. Sequencing involved patients with CD8+CD57+ cell expansion previously shown by flow cytometry. The sample taken for sequencing was sorted CD4+, CD8+, or CD8+CD57+ T cells (not recorded which) from PBMCs. All receptors come from a human donor with aplastic anemia.

The rearrangement uses TRBV5-1 and TRBJ2-7; 7 bases are a match to TRBD1. The CDR3 covers 18 residues. Germline assignment: CDR1 SGHRS and CDR2 YFSETQ. The CDR3 reads CASSSSPDGTALSYEQYV. CDR3 coding DNA: TGTGCCAGCAGCTCCTCTCCAGACGGGACAGCCCTTTCCTACGAGCAGTACGTC.

This sequence joins TRBV11-2 and TRBJ1-2; tentative D call: TRBD1 (6 bases). V dropped 4 bases and J dropped 10 bases, with 25 bases sitting between them. Germline V gene sequence: CDR1 SGHAT, CDR2 FQNNGV. The CDR3 runs to 16 residues. The CDR3 protein is CASSYGAGASYEHYTF. In DNA, the CDR3 is TGTGCCAGCAGCTACGGAGCGGGGGCATCCTACGAGCACTACACCTTC.

CDR3 sequence reads: CAISLTGDGNSLSYEQYV. DNA for the CDR3: TGTGCCATCAGCTTGACAGGGGACGGCAACTCCCTCTCCTACGAGCAGTACGTC. J is TRBJ2-7 and V is TRBV7-2; TRBD1 agrees at 8 bases. Germline lookup yields CDR1 SGHTA and CDR2 FQGNSA. The length of the CDR3 is 18 residues.

The chain joins TRBV5-4 to TRBJ1-1; D remains unclear. This CDR3 has 12 residues. CDR1 and CDR2 (germline): SGHNT, YYREEE (reference sequence). Trimming took off 4 bases at V and 3 bases at J, with 7 bases between the two ends. CDR3 residues: CASSMTYTEAFF. The CDR3 region has the DNA TGTGCCAGCAGCATGACTTACACTGAAGCTTTCTTT.

V usage is TRBV7-2 and J usage is TRBJ1-2, with a possible D match to TRBD1 (5 bases). V was clipped by 3 bases and J by 9 bases, with 14 bases between them. This CDR3 has 13 residues. Germline CDR1 SGHTA, CDR2 FQGNSA. The CDR3 coding sequence is TGTGCCAGCAGCTTGGCGGCAGGGAGTAGCTACACCTTC. Translated: CASSLAAGSSYTF.

In the case of this clonotype: Sequence at one end of the junction differs from germline and may be a read error. The genes are TRBV10-3 and TRBJ2-7; 9 bases align to TRBD1. This CDR3 has 16 residues. CDR1 is ENHRY, CDR2 SYGVKD, per germline. CDR3 coding DNA: TGTGCCAGCAGTGACCCGAGGACAGGGGCCTCCTACGAGCAGTACTTC. Its translation: CASSDPRTGASYEQYF.

With regard to this clonotype: One junction end disagrees with the germline gene, perhaps due to a read error. The rearrangement uses TRBV11-3 and TRBJ2-5; D remains ambiguous. The CDR3 runs 14 residues. Germline CDR1 SGHNT, CDR2 YENEEA. The CDR3 DNA reads TGCGCCAGCACCTTAGATCGAATCGAAGAGACCCAGTACTTC. Translated: CASTLDRIEETQYF.

This chain links TRBV9 with TRBJ2-7; unclear D gene. The CDR3 has 13 residues. Between the trimmed V and J ends, which lost 7 bases and 13 bases, there was a span of 24 bases. Germline CDR1 SGDLS, CDR2 YYNGEE. This CDR3 is CASGVAVNYQYYF. The CDR3, as DNA: TGTGCCAGCGGAGTAGCTGTGAACTACCAGTACTACTTC.

The chain carries TRBV5-4 and TRBJ1-4; no clear D. Per germline, CDR1 SGHNT and CDR2 YYREEE (reference sequence). The CDR3 spans 16 residues. The ends were cut back, 2 bases at V and 8 bases at J, with 19 bases in the middle. CDR3 residues: CASSFTSAMSREKLFF. The CDR3 bases are TGTGCCAGCAGCTTTACTAGCGCAATGAGCAGGGAAAAACTGTTTTTT. Full variable domain (missing parts from reference TRBV5-4 and TRBJ1-4): ETGVTQSPTHLIKTRGQQVTLRCSSQSGHNTVSWYQQALGQGPQFIFQYYREEENGRGNFPPRFSGLQFPNYSSELNVNALELDDSALYLCASSFTSAMSREKLFFGSGTQLSVL.

As to this clonotype: At one of its ends the junction is not consistent with the germline gene, which may arise from a read error. The chain links TRBV7-8 to TRBJ2-2; D is undetermined. The CDR3 runs to 12 residues. Germline V gene data show CDR1 as SGHVS and CDR2 as FQNEAQ. The CDR3 loop is CASSLAPGQLTF. DNA for the CDR3: TGTGCCAGCAGCTTAGCACCCGGTCAGCTTACTTTT.

The rearrangement joins TRBV3-1 to TRBJ1-2; 7 bases align to TRBD1. J gave up 6 bases and V 5 bases, and 6 bases lay outside the gene matches. Germline loops: CDR1 LGHDT, CDR2 YNNKEL (reference sequence). CDR3 size: 13 residues. CDR3 loop: CASSTRQGDGYTF. The CDR3 DNA reads TGTGCCAGCAGCACCCGACAGGGCGATGGCTACACCTTC. Drawing the rest from reference TRBV3-1 and TRBJ1-2, the complete variable domain is DTAVSQTPKYLVTQMGNDKSIKCEQNLGHDTMYWYKQDSKKFLKIMFSYNNKELIINETVPNRFSPKSPDKAHLNLHINSLELGDSAVYFCASSTRQGDGYTFGSGTRLTVV.

This chain uses TRBV10-1 with TRBJ2-3, with 8 bases identical to TRBD1. The trim removed 7 bases at V and 3 bases at J, leaving 6 bases unmatched. Germline CDR1 and CDR2: WNHNN and SYGVQD (reference sequence). CDR3 length: 14 residues. This CDR3 reads CASTPGQGTDTQYF. CDR3 in DNA: TGCGCCAGCACTCCCGGACAGGGAACAGATACGCAGTATTTT.

The chain carries TRBV6-1 and TRBJ1-1; TRBD1 aligns across 9 bases. In germline, CDR1 is MNHNS, CDR2 SASEGT. Trimming took 7 bases from V and 7 from J; bases not matched to a gene: 10. This CDR3 comprises 14 residues. DNA of the CDR3: TGTGCCAGCACCCTCGGACAGGGACAGGGTGAAGCTTTCTTT. It translates to CASTLGQGQGEAFF.